Below are 10 T cell receptor beta chains sequenced from a single sample in a study of blood T cells in healthy people across ages. Using a J-beta primer mix together with a sample-barcoded 5' primer, a second PCR was run for roughly 6 to 11 cycles. TCRdb used MiXCR to reprocess the 5' RACE reads, holding one entry per CDR3 protein. The data contain 950,000 to 1,200,000 distinct CDR3 sequences, roughly two fifths of them seen just once; the ten biggest clones take up approximately 14%. Material: blood. Every receptor here comes from a man aged 18 to 30 in good health.

The chain couples TRBV6-6 to TRBJ2-3, with D unresolved. The CDR3 runs to 13 residues. The germline V and J ends were trimmed by 2 bases and 9 bases, with 12 bases remaining between them. Germline lookup yields CDR1 MNHNY and CDR2 SVGAGI (reference sequence). The CDR3 here is CASSYVEDGTQYF. The DNA of the CDR3 is TGTGCCAGCAGTTACGTCGAGGATGGGACGCAGTATTTT.

The sample holds many counts of this clonotype. CDR3 loop: CSVEYTDTQYF. The CDR3 region has the DNA TGCAGCGTTGAATACACAGATACGCAGTATTTT. This chain uses TRBV29-1 with TRBJ2-3; D uncertain. Germline assignment: CDR1 SQVTM and CDR2 ANQGSEA. V was cut by 2 bases and J by 2 bases, with 2 bases left in between. This CDR3 is built from 11 residues.

This sequence joins TRBV5-1 and TRBJ2-5; D not resolved. Germline CDR1 is SGHRS and CDR2 is YFSETQ. CDR3 length equals 14 residues. V was shortened by 5 bases and J by 1 base, with 12 bases between the two germline ends. The CDR3 region is CASRPAELQETQYF. CDR3 nucleotide sequence: TGCGCCAGCAGACCCGCGGAGCTCCAAGAGACCCAGTACTTC.

V usage is TRBV28 and J usage is TRBJ2-1; D is uncertain. This CDR3 has 13 amino acids. Per germline, CDR1 MDHEN and CDR2 SYDVKM. V was pared by 7 bases and J by 3 bases, with 10 bases between. The CDR3 DNA sequence: TGTGCCAGCATACCGCAAAACTACAATGAGCAGTTCTTC. Translation gives CASIPQNYNEQFF.

A few counts support this clonotype. The V call is TRBV12-3 or TRBV12-4, the J call TRBJ2-3; no clear D gene. The CDR3 has 13 residues. V was cut by 5 bases and J by 5 bases, with 11 bases left in between. The CDR3 region has the DNA TGTGCCAGCAGTCCTACAAGGGTAGATACGCAGTATTTT. This encodes CASSPTRVDTQYF.

This clonotype occurred many times. This chain connects TRBV12-3 or TRBV12-4 to TRBJ2-5, with TRBD1 identical over 7 bases. With 1 base clipped from V and 4 bases from J, the junction kept 3 bases outside the gene matches. The CDR3 sequence is 14 residues long. CDR3 coding DNA: TGTGCCAGCAGTTTAGGGCAGGGGGTAGAGACCCAGTACTTC. It encodes CASSLGQGVETQYF.

In this sample, this clonotype turned up a few times. The chain recombines TRBV9 with TRBJ2-1; TRBD2 might be the D (6 bases). The CDR3 extends over 14 amino acids. V was trimmed by 0 bases and J by 8 bases, leaving 12 bases between them. Germline-derived CDR1 and CDR2 are SGDLS and YYNGEE. The DNA for the CDR3 is TGTGCCAGCAGCGTAGGGGGTAGCGGCTATGAGCAGTTCTTC. Its translation: CASSVGGSGYEQFF.

The chain uses TRBV12-3 or TRBV12-4 and TRBJ1-2; D remains ambiguous. The CDR3 loop spans 15 amino acids. Trimming cost V 7 bases and J 0 bases, with 15 bases left between them. CDR3 residues: CASKESAGTNYGYTF. The DNA of the CDR3 is TGTGCCAGCAAAGAATCGGCAGGAACTAACTATGGCTACACCTTC.

As regards this clonotype: The junction shows a germline mismatch at one end, possibly a read error. The genes are TRBV29-1 and TRBJ1-2; D is uncertain. Germline V CDR1 and CDR2: SQVTM, ANQGSEA. The CDR3 loop spans 14 amino acids. The CDR3 is CSVDLIMVSHGNTF. The DNA for the CDR3 is TGCAGCGTTGATCTTATCATGGTCTCTCATGGCAACACCTTC.

Of note for this clonotype: Compared with germline, one end of the junction differs, possibly owing to a read error. The chain carries TRBV3-1 and TRBJ1-4; D not certain. CDR1 and CDR2 from the germline V gene are LGHDT and YNNKEL (reference sequence). The CDR3 totals 17 residues. DNA of the CDR3: TGTGCCAGCAGCCAAGATTCTAGGGTGAGATCTAATGAAAAGCTGTTTTTT. Its protein product is CASSQDSRVRSNEKLFF.